Shown below are 14 T cell receptor beta chains from a single sample sequenced in a study of blood T cell repertoires in COVID-19. Only in-frame clones appear in the TCRdb table, and some are missing; sequencing was by immunoSEQ multiplex PCR. The sample includes roughly 200,000 clones, about 91% of them seen just once. Material: PBMCs or T cells enriched from blood (not recorded which). The receptors come from a middle-aged woman with acute COVID-19.

V and J are TRBV7-9 and TRBJ2-7, with D maybe TRBD1 (6 bases). The V gene's germline CDR1 is SEHNR and CDR2 FQNEAQ (reference sequence). This CDR3 has 15 residues. The V and J ends lost 5 bases and 4 bases respectively, with 18 bases between them. CDR3 sequence (DNA): TGTGCCAGCAGCCTATCAACAGGGTCGCCTTACGAGCAGTACTTC. Translating it yields CASSLSTGSPYEQYF.

The CDR3 is CASSFPRGTGFGYTF. CDR3 nucleotides: TGTGCCAGCAGCTTCCCCCGCGGGACAGGGTTTGGCTACACCTTC. V gene TRBV5-8 combines with J gene TRBJ1-2; 9 positions match TRBD1. The CDR3 is made up of 15 amino acids. After removal of 2 bases from V and 7 bases from J, the junction contained 9 bases not matched to a gene. Germline V gene sequence: CDR1 SGHTS, CDR2 YDEGEE.

The chain links TRBV5-4 to TRBJ2-3; 7 bases map to TRBD1. Germline V gene sequence: CDR1 SGHNT, CDR2 YYREEE (reference sequence). The CDR3 covers 14 residues. Trimming cost V 6 bases and J 8 bases; bases outside gene matches: 12. The CDR3 protein is CASNRQGSVGTQYF. The CDR3 region has the DNA TGTGCCAGCAACCGACAGGGATCCGTCGGTACGCAGTATTTT.

The chain uses TRBV5-6 and TRBJ1-3, with unresolved D. The germline gives CDR1 SGHDT, CDR2 YYEEEE. The germline V and J ends were trimmed by 5 bases and 2 bases, with 14 bases remaining between them. This CDR3 has 15 amino acids. The DNA of the CDR3 is TGTGCCAGCAGTTTGCTGTCCCTTGCTGGAAACACCATATATTTT. Translating it yields CASSLLSLAGNTIYF. Full variable domain (rest looked up from reference TRBV5-6 and TRBJ1-3): DAGVTQSPTHLIKTRGQQVTLRCSPKSGHDTVSWYQQALGQGPQFIFQYYEEEERQRGNFPDRFSGHQFPNYSSELNVNALLLGDSALYLCASSLLSLAGNTIYFGEGSWLTVV.

The chain joins TRBV4-3 to TRBJ1-3; a possible D gene is TRBD1 (5 bases). Trimming shortened V by 4 bases and J by 4 bases, and 14 bases separated the two germline ends. CDR1 and CDR2 (germline): LGHNA, YSLEER. The CDR3 sequence is 15 residues long. Here the CDR3 DNA reads TGCGCCAGCAGCCGTCTAAGGGGCGGAGGAAACACCATATATTTT. It is translated as CASSRLRGGGNTIYF.

J is TRBJ1-2 and V is TRBV7-8; TRBD1 agrees at 10 bases. The CDR3 runs 17 residues. The junction had 15 bases not matched to a gene; V was cut back by 5 bases and J by 6 bases. From germline, CDR1 is SGHVS and CDR2 FQNEAQ. The CDR3 protein is CASSAESLGTGEDGYTF. Written as DNA, the CDR3 is TGTGCCAGCAGCGCGGAAAGTTTGGGGACAGGGGAGGATGGCTACACCTTC.

This clone appeared a few times. CDR3 DNA: TGTGCCAGCAGTACAACCCCCTATACGCAGTATTTT. The encoded protein is CASSTTPYTQYF. The V call is TRBV27, the J call TRBJ2-3; D is unclear. The CDR3 loop spans 12 amino acids. Trimming removed 5 bases from V and 7 bases from J, with 10 bases in between. Germline lookup yields CDR1 MNHEY and CDR2 SMNVEV (reference sequence).

The chain recombines TRBV3-1 (or the pseudogene TRBV3-2) with TRBJ2-2; maybe TRBD2 (6 bases). This CDR3 has 15 amino acids. V lost 0 bases to trimming and J lost 8 bases, with 13 bases between them. CDR1 is LGHDT and CDR2 is YNNKEL in the germline V gene (reference sequence). The chain's CDR3 is CASSQDLGGMGELFF. CDR3 bases: TGTGCCAGCAGCCAAGATCTCGGCGGGATGGGGGAGCTGTTTTTT.

The chain is built from TRBV12-1 and TRBJ1-4; the table gives TRBD1 as D, unverified against the DNA. TRBV12-1 corresponds to a pseudogene. This CDR3 is built from 17 residues. The DNA of the CDR3 is TGTGCCAGCAGTTTTCCGCCCTCCGACAGGGATAATGAAAAACTGTTTTTT. This encodes CASSFPPSDRDNEKLFF.

The rearrangement joins TRBV6-5 to TRBJ1-3, with a tentative D call TRBD1 (5 bases). There are 14 residues in the CDR3. Germline V lookup: CDR1 MNHEY, CDR2 SVGAGI. Trimming shortened V by 6 bases and J by 0 bases, and 9 bases separated the two germline ends. CDR3 in DNA: TGTGCCAGCAGCGAGACAGCCTCTGGAAACACCATATATTTT. Residues: CASSETASGNTIYF.

The V gene is TRBV6-9, the J gene TRBJ1-1; D gene uncertain. Germline CDR1 and CDR2: MNHGY and SVAAGI. Trimming shortened V by 11 bases and J by 1 base, and 17 bases separated the two germline ends. CDR3 length equals 14 residues. The DNA for the CDR3 is TGTGCCTCCCGGGGTGGGCAGTCGAACACTGAAGCTTTCTTT. This codes for CASRGGQSNTEAFF.

The V and J genes are TRBV4-1 and TRBJ1-6; no firm D call. This CDR3 comprises 16 residues. Deletions cut 0 bases from V and 10 bases from J, with 16 bases between. Germline loops: CDR1 MGHRA, CDR2 YSYEKL. The CDR3 DNA reads TGCGCCAGCAGCCAAGATTCCCGGAGCGGGGTATCACCCCTCCACTTT. Protein sequence: CASSQDSRSGVSPLHF.

The gene calls are TRBV11-2 and TRBJ2-5; no definite D call. The CDR3 length is 11 residues. V was shortened by 6 bases and J by 4 bases, with 6 bases between the two germline ends. Germline assignment: CDR1 SGHAT and CDR2 FQNNGV. This CDR3 is CASSHGETQYF. DNA for the CDR3: TGTGCCAGCAGTCACGGAGAGACCCAGTACTTC.

The chain links TRBV7-7 to TRBJ2-3, with D possibly TRBD2 on 7 matching bases. V was trimmed by 4 bases and J by 2 bases, leaving 19 bases between them. Germline CDR1 is SSHAT and CDR2 is FNYEAQ (reference sequence). CDR3 length equals 17 residues. The CDR3 protein is CASSSPRGAEVTDTQYF. The CDR3 DNA is TGTGCCAGCAGCTCCCCACGGGGGGCGGAGGTCACAGATACGCAGTATTTT.